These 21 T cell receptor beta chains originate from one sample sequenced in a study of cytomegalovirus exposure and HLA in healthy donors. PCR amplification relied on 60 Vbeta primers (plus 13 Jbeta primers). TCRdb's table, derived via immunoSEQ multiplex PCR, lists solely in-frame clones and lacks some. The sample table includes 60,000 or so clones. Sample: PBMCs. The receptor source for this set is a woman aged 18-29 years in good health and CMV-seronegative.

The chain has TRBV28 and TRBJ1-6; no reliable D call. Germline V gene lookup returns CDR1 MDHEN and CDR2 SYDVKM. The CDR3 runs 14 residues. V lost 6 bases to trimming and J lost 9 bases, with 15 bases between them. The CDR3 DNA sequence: TGTGCCAGCAGACTTAACCCGGAGCGTTCACCCCTCCACTTT. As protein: CASRLNPERSPLHF.

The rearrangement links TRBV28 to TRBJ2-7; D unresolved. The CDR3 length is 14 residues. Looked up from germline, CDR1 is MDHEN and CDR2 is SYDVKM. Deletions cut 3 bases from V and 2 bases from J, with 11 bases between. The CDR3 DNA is TGTGCCAGCAGTTTCCCATCCGGTGCCTACGAGCAGTACTTC. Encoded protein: CASSFPSGAYEQYF.

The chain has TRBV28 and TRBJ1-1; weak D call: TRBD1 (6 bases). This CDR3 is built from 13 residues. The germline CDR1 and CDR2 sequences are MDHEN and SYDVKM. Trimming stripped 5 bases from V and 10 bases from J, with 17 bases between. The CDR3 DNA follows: TGTGCCAGCAGTCCACAACAGGGATCTGGAGCTTTCTTT. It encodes CASSPQQGSGAFF. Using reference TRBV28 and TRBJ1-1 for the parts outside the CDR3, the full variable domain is DVKVTQSSRYLVKRTGEKVFLECVQDMDHENMFWYRQDPGLGLRLIYFSYDVKMKEKGDIPEGYSVSREKKERFSLILESASTNQTSMYLCASSPQQGSGAFFGQGTRLTVV.

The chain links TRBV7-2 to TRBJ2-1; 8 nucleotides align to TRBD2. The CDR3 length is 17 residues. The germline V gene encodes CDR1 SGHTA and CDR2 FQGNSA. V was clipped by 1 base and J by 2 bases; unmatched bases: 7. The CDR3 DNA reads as TGTGCCAGCAGCTTAGATATCGGGGGGGCGCCCTACAATGAGCAGTTCTTC. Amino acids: CASSLDIGGAPYNEQFF.

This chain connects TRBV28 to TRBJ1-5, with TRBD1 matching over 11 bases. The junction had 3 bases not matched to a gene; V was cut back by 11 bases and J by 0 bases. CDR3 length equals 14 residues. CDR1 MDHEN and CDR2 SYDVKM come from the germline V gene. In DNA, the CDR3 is TGTGCCGGGGGGACAGGGGGTAGCAATCAGCCCCAGCATTTT. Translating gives CAGGTGGSNQPQHF.

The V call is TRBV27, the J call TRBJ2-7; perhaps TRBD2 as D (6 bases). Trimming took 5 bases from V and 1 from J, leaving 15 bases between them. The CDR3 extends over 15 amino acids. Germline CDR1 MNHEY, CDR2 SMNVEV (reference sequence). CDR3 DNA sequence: TGTGCCAGCAGTCCCGCGGGAAAGGGTTCCTACGAGCAGTACTTC. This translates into CASSPAGKGSYEQYF.

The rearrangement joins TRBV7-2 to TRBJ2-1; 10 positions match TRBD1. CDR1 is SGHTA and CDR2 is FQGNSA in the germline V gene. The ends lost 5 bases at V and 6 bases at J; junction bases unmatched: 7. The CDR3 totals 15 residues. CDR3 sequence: CASSTSGTGVNEQFF. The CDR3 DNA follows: TGTGCCAGCAGCACCTCCGGGACAGGGGTCAATGAGCAGTTCTTC.

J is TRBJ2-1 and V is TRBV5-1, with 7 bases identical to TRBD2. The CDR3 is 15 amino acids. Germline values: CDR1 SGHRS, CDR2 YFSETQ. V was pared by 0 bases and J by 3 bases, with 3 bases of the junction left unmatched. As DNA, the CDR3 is TGCGCCAGCAGCTTGGGCGGGAGTGACTACAATGAGCAGTTCTTC. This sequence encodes CASSLGGSDYNEQFF.

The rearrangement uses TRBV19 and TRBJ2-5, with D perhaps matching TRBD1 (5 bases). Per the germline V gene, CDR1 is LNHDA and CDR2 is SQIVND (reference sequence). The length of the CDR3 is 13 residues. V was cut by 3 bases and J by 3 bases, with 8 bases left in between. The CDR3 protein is CASSIGREETQYF. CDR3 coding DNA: TGTGCCAGTAGTATCGGCAGGGAAGAGACCCAGTACTTC.

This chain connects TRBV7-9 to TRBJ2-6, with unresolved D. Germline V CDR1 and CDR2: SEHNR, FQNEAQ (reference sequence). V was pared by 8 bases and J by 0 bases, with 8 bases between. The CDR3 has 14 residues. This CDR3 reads CASYYGSGANVLTF. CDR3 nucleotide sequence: TGTGCCAGCTACTACGGCTCTGGGGCCAACGTCCTGACTTTC.

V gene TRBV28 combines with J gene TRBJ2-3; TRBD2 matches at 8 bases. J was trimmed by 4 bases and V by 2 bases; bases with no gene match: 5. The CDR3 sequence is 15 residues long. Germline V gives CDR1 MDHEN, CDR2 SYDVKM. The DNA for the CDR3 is TGTGCCAGCAGTTTAGCGGGAGGCAGTCCAGATACGCAGTATTTT. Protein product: CASSLAGGSPDTQYF.

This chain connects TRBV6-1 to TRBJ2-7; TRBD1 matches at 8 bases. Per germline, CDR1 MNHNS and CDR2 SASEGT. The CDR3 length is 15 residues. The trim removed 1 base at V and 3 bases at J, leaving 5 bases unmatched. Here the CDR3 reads CASSEVPTGGYEQYF. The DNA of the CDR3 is TGTGCCAGCAGTGAAGTTCCAACAGGGGGCTACGAGCAGTACTTC.

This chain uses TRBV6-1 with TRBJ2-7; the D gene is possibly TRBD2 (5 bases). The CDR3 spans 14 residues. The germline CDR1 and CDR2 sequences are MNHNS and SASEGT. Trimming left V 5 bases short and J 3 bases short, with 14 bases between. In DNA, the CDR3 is TGTGCCAGCAGTACCCATCCGGGGAGCTACGAGCAGTACTTC. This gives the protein CASSTHPGSYEQYF.

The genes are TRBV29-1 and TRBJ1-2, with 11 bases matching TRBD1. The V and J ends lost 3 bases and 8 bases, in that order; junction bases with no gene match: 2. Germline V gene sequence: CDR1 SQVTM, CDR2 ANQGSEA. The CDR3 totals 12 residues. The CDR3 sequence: CSVEGQGEGYTF. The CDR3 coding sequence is TGCAGCGTTGAGGGACAGGGGGAAGGCTACACCTTC.

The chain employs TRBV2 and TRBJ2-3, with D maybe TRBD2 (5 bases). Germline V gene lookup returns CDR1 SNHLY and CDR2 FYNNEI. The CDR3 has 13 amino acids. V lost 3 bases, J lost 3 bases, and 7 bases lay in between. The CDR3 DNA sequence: TGTGCCAGCAGTGACCGGGAAACAGATACGCAGTATTTT. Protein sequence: CASSDRETDTQYF. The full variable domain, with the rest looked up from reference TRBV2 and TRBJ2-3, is EPEVTQTPSHQVTQMGQEVILRCVPISNHLYFYWYRQILGQKVEFLVSFYNNEISEKSEIFDDQFSVERPDGSNFTLKIRSTKLEDSAMYFCASSDRETDTQYFGPGTRLTVL.

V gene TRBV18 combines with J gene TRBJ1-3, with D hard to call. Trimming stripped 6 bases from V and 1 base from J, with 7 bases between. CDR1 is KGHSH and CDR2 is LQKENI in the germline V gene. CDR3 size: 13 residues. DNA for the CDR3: TGTGCCAGCTCGGCGGGATCTGGAAACACCATATATTTT. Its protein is CASSAGSGNTIYF.

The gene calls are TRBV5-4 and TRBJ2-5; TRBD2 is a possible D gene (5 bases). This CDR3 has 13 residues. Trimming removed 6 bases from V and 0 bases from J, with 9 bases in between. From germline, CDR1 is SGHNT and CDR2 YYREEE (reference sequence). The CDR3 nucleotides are TGTGCCAGCAAGGGCGGGTACCAAGAGACCCAGTACTTC. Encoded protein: CASKGGYQETQYF.

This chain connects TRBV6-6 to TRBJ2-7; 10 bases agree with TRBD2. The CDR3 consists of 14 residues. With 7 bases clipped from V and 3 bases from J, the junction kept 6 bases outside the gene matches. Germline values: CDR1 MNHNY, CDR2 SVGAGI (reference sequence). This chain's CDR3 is CASTPGTSDYEQYF. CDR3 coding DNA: TGTGCCAGCACCCCCGGGACTAGCGACTACGAGCAGTACTTC.

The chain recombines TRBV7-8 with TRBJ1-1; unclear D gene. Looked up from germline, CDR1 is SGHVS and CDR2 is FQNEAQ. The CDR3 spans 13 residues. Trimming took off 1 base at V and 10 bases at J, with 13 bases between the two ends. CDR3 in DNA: TGTGCCAGCAGCTTAGGATTACGCCGGGGAGCTTTCTTT. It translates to CASSLGLRRGAFF.

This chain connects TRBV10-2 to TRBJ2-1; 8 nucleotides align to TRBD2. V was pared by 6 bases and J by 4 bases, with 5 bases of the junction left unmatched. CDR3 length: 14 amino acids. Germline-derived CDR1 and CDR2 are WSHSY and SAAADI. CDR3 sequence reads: CASSQRESYNEQFF. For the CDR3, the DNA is TGCGCCAGCAGCCAGCGGGAGTCATACAATGAGCAGTTCTTC.

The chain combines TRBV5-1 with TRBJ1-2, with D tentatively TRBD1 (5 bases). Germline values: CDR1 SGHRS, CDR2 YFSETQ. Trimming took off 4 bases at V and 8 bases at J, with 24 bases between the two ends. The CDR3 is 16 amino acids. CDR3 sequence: CASSHQRAGRLLGYTF. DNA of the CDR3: TGCGCCAGCAGCCATCAAAGGGCAGGGCGCCTACTGGGCTACACCTTC.